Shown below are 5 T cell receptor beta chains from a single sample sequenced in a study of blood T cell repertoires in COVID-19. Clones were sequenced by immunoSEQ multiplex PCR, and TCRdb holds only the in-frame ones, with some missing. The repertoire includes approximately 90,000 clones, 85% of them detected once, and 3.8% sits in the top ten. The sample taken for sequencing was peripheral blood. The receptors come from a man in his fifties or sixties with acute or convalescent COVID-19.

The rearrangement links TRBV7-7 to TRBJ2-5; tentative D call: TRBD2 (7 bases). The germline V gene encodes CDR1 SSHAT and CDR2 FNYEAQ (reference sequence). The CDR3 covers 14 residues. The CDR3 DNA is TGTGCTAGCGGTGGCGGGGGCCCCGGAGAGACCCAGTACTTC. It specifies CASGGGGPGETQYF.

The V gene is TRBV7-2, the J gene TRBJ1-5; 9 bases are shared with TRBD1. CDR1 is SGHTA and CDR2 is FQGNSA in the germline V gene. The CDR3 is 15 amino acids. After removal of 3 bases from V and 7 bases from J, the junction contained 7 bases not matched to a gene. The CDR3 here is CASSFGQGKGQPQHF. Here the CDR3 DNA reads TGTGCCAGCAGCTTCGGACAGGGGAAGGGCCAGCCCCAGCATTTT.

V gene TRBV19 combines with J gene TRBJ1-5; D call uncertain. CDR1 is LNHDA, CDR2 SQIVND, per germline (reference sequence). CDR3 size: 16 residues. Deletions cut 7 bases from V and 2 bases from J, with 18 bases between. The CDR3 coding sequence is TGTGCCAGTACCCTATCGATCCGACTTGGCAATCAGCCCCAGCATTTT. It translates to CASTLSIRLGNQPQHF.

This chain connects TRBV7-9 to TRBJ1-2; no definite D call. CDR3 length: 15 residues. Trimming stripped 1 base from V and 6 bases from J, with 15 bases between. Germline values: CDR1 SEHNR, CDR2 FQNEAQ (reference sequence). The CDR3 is CASSLGSADRHGYTF. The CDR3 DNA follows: TGTGCCAGCAGCTTAGGCTCGGCGGATCGCCATGGCTACACCTTC.

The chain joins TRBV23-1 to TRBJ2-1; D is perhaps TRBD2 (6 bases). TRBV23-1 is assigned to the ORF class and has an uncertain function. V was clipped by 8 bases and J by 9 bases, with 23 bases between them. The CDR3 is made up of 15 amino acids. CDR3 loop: CASVQGGFKRGEQFF. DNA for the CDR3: TGCGCCAGCGTTCAAGGAGGGTTCAAACGGGGTGAGCAGTTCTTC.